The clone carrying this T cell receptor (beta chain) appeared once. Germline loops: CDR1 SGHNT, CDR2 YYREEE (reference sequence). This CDR3 is 15 amino acids long. V was trimmed by 6 bases and J by 4 bases, leaving 19 bases between them. Participants were aged about 18 to 100 years from roughly 25 US areas. Assignment of participants to cohorts was predicated upon participant-reported clinical history. The sample comes from a study of blood T cell repertoires in COVID-19. Here immunoSEQ multiplex PCR was the method, and the copy in TCRdb shows in-frame clones only, minus some. The table includes 450,000 or so clones, around 91% detected once.

Sequencing was performed on PBMCs or T cells enriched from blood (not recorded which). The V call is TRBV5-4, the J call TRBJ1-2, with D possibly TRBD1 on 6 matching bases. The receptor comes from a man younger than 30 who had recovered from COVID-19. The CDR3 DNA reads as TGTGCCAGCAACGATGATATGGGGGCGGGCTATGGCTACACCTTC. Protein product: CASNDDMGAGYGYTF.